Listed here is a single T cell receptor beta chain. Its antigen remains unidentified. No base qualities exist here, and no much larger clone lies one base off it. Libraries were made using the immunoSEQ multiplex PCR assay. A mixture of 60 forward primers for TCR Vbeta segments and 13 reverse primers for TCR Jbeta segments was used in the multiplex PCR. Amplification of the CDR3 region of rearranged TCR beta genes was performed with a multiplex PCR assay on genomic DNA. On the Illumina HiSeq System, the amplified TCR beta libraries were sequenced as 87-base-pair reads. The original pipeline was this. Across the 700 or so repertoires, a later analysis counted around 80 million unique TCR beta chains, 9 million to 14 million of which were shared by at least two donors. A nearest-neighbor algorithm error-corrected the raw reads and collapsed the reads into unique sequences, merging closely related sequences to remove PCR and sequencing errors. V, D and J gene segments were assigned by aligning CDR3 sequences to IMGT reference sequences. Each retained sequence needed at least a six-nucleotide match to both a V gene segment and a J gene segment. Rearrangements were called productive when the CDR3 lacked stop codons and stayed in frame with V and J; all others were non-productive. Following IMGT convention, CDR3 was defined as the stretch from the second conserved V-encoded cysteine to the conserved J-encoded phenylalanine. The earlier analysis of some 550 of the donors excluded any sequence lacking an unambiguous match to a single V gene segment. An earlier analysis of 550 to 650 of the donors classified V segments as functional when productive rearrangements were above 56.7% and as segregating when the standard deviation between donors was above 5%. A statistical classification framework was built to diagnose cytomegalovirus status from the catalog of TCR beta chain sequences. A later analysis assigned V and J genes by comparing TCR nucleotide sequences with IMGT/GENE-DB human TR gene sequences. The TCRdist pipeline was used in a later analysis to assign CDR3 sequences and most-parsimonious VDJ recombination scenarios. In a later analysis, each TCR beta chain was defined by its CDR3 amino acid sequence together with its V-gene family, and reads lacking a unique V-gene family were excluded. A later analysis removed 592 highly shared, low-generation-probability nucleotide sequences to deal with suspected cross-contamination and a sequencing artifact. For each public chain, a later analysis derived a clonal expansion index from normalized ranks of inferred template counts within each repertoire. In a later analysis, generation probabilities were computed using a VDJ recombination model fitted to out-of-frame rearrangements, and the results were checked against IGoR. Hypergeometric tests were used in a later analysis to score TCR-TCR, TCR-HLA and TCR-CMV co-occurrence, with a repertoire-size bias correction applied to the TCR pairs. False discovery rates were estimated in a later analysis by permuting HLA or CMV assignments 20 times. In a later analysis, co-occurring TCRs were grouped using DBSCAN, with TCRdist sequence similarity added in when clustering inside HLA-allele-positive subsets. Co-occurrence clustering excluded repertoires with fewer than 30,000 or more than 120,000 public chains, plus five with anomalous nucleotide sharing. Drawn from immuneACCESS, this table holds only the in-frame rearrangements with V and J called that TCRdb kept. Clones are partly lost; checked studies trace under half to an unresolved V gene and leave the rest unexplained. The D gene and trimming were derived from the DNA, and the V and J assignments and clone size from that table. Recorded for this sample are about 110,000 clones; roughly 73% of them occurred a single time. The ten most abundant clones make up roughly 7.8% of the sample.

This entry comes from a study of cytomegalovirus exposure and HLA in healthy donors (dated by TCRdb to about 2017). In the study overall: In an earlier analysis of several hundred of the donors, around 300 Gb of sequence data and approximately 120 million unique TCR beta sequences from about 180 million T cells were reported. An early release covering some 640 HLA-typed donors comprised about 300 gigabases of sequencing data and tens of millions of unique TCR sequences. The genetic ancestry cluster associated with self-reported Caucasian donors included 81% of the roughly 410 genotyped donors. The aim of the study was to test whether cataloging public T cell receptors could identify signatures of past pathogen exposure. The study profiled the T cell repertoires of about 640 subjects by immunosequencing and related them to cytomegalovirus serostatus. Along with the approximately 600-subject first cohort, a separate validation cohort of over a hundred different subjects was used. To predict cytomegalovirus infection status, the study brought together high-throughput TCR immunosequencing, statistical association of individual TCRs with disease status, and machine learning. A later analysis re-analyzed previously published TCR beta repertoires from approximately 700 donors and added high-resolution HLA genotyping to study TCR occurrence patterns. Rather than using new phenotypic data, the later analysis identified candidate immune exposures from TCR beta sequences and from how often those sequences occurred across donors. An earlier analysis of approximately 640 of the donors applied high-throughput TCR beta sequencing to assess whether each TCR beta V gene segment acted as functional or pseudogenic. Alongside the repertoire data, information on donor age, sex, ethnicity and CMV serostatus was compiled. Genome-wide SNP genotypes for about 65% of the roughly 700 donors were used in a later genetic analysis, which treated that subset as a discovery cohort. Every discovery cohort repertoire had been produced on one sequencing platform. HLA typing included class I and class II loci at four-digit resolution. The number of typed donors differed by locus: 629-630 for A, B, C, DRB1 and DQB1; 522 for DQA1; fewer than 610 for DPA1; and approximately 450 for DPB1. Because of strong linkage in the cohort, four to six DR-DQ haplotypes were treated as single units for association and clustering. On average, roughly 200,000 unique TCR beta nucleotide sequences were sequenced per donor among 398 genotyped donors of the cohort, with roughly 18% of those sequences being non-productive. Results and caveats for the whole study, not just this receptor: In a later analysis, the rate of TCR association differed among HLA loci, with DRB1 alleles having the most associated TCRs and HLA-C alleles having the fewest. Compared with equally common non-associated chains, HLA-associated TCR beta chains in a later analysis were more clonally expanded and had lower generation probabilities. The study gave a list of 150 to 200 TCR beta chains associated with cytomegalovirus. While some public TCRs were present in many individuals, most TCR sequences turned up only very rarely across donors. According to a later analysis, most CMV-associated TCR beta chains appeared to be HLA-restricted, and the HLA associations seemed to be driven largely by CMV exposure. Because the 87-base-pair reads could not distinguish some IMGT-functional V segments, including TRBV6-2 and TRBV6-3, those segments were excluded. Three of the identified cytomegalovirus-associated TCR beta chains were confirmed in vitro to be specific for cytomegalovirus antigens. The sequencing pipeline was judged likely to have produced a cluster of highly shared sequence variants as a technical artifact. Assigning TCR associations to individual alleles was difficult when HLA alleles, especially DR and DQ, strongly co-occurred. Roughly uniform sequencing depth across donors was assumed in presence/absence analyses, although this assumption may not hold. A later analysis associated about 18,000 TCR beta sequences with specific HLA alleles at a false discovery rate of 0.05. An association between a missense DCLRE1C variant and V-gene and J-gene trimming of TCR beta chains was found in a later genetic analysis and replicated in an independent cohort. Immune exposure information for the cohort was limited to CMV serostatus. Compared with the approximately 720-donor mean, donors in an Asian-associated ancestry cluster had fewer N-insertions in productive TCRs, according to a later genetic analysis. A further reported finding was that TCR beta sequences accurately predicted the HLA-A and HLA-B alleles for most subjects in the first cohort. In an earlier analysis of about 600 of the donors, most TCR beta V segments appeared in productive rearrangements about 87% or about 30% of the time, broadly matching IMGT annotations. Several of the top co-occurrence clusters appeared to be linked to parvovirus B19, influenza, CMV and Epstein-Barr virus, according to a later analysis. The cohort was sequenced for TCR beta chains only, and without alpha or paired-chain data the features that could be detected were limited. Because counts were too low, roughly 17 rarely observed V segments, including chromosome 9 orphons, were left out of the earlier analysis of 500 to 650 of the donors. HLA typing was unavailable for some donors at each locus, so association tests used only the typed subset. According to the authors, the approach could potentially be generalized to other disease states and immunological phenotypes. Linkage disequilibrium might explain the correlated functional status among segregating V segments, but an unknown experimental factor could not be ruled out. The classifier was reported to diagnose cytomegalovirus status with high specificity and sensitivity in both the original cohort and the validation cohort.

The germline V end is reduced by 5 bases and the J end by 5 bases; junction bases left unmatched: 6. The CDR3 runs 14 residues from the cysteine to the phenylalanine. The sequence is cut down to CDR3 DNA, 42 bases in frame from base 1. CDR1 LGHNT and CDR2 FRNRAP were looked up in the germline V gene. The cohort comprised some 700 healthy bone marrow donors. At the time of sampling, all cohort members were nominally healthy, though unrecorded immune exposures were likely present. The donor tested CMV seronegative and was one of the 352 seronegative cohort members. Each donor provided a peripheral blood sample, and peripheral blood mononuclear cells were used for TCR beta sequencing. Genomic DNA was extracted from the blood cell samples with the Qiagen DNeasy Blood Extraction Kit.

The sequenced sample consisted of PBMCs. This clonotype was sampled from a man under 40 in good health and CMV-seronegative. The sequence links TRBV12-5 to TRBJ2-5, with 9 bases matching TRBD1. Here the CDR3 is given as CASGLTGGGETQYF. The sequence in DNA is TGTGCTAGTGGTCTTACAGGGGGCGGGGAGACCCAGTACTTC.